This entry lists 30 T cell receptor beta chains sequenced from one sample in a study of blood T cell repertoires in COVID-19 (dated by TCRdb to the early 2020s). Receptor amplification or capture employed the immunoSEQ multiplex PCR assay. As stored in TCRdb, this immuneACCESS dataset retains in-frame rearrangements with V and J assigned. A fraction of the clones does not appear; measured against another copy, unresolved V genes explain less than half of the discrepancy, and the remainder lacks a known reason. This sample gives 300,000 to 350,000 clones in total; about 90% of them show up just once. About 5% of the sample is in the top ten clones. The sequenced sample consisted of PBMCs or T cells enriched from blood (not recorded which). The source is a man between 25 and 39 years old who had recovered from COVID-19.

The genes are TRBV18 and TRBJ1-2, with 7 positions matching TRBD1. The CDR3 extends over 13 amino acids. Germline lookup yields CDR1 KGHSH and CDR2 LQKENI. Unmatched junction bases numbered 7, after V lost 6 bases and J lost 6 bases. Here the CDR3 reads CASSPDREHGYTF. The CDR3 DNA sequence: TGTGCCAGCTCTCCCGACAGGGAACATGGCTACACCTTC.

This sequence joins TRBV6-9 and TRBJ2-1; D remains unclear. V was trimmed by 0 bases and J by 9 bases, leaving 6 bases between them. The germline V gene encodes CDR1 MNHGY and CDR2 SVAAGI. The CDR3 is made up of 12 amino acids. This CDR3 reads CASSYSRCEQFF. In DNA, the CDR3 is TGTGCCAGCAGTTATTCCCGGTGTGAGCAGTTCTTC.

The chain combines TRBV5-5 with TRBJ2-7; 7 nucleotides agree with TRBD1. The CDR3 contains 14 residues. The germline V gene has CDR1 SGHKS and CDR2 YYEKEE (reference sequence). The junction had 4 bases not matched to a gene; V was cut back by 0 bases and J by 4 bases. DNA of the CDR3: TGTGCCAGCAGCTTGGACAGGGGTGGGTACGAGCAGTACTTC. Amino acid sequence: CASSLDRGGYEQYF.

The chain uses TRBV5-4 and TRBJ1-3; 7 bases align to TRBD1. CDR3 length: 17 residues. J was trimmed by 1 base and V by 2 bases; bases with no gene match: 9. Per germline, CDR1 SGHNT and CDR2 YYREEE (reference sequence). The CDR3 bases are TGTGCCAGCAGCTTCGGAGGGGGCCAGGGATCTGGAAACACCATATATTTT. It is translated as CASSFGGGQGSGNTIYF.

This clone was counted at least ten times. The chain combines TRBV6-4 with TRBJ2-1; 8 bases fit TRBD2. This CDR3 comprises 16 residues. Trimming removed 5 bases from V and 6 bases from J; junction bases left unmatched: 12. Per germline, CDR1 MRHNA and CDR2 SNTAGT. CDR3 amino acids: CASSLTGGAPSNEQFF. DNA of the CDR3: TGTGCCAGCAGTTTAACCGGGGGGGCCCCCTCCAATGAGCAGTTCTTC.

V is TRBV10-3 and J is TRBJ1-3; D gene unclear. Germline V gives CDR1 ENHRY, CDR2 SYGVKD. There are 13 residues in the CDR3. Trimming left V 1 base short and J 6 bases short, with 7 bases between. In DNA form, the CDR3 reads TGTGCCATCAGTGAGTGGGAGAAAAACACCATATATTTT. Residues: CAISEWEKNTIYF.

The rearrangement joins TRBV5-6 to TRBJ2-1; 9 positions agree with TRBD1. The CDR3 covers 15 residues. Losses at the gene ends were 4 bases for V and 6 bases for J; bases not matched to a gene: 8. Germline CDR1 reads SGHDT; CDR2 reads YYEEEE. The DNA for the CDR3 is TGTGCCAGCAGCCGCCGGGACAGGGATTTCAATGAGCAGTTCTTC. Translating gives CASSRRDRDFNEQFF.

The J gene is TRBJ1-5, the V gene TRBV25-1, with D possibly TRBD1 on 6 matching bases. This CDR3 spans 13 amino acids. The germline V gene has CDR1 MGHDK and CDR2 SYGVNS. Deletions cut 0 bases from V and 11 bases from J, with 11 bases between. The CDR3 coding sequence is TGTGCCAGCAGTGAATATCCGGACAGTTCCCAGCATTTT. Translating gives CASSEYPDSSQHF.

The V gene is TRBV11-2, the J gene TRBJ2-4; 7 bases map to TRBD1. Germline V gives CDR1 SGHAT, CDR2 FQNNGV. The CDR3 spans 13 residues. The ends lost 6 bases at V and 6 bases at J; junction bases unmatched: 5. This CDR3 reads CASSSGTANIQYF. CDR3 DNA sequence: TGTGCCAGCAGTTCCGGGACAGCAAACATTCAGTACTTC.

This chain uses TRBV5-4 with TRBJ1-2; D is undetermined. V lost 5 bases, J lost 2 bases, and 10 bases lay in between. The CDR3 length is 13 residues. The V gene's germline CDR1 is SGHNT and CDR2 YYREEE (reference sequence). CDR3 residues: CASRQTGNYGYTF. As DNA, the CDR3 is TGTGCCAGCAGACAGACGGGGAACTATGGCTACACCTTC.

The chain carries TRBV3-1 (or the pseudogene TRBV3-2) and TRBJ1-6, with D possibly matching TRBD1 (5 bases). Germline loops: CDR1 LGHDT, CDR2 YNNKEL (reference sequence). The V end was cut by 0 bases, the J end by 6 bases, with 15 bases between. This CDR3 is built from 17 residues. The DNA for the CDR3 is TGTGCCAGCAGCCAAGACAGGGATGCCCTAACTAATTCACCCCTCCACTTT. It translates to CASSQDRDALTNSPLHF.

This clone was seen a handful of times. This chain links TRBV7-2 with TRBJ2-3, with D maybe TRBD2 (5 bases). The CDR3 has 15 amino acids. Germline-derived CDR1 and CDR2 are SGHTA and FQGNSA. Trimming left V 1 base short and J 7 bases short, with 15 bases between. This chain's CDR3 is CASSLEAADYNTQYF. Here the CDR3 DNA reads TGTGCCAGCAGCTTAGAGGCAGCAGACTATAATACGCAGTATTTT.

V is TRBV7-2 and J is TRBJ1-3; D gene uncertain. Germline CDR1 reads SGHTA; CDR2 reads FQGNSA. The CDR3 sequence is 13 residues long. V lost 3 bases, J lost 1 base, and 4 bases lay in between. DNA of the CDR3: TGTGCCAGCAGCTTCGGTTCTGGAAACACCATATATTTT. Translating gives CASSFGSGNTIYF.

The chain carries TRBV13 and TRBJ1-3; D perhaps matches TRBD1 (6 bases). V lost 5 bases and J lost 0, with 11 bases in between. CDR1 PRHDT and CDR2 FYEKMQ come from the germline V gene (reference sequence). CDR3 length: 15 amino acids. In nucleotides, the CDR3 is TGTGCCAGCAGCATCCGGACAGCCTCTGGAAACACCATATATTTT. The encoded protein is CASSIRTASGNTIYF.

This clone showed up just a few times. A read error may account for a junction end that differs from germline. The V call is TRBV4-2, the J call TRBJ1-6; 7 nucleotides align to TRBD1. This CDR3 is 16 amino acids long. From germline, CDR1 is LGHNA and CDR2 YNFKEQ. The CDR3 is CASSQSNTGANPPLHF. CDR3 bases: TGTGCCAGCAGCCAAAGTAATACAGGGGCTAATCCACCCCTCCACTTT.

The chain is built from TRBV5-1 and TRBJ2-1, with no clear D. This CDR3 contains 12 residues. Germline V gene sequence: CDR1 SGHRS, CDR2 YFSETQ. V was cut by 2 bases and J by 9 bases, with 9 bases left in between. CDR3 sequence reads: CASSFHASEQFF. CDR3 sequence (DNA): TGCGCCAGCAGCTTCCATGCTAGTGAGCAGTTCTTC. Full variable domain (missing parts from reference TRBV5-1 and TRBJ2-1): KAGVTQTPRYLIKTRGQQVTLSCSPISGHRSVSWYQQTPGQGLQFLFEYFSETQRNKGNFPGRFSGRQFSNSRSEMNVSTLELGDSALYLCASSFHASEQFFGPGTRLTVL.

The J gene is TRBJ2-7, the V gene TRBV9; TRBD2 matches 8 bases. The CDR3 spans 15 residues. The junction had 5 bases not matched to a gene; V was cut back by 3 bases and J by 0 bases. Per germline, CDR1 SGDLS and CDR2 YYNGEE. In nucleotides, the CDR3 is TGTGCCAGCAGCGAGGAAGCGGGGGCCTCCTACGAGCAGTACTTC. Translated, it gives CASSEEAGASYEQYF.

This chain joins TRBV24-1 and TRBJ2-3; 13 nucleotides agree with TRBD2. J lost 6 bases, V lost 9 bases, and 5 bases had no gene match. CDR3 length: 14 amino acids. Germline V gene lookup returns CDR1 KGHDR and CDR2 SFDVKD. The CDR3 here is CATETGLAGDTQYF. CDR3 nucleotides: TGTGCCACCGAGACGGGACTAGCGGGGGATACGCAGTATTTT.

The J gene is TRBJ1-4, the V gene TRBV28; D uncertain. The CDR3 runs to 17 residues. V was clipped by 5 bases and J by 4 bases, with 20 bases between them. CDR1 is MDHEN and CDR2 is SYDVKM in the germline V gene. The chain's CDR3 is CASSEDYTLLGNEKLFF. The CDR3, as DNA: TGTGCCAGCAGTGAGGATTATACTCTTTTGGGTAATGAAAAACTGTTTTTT.

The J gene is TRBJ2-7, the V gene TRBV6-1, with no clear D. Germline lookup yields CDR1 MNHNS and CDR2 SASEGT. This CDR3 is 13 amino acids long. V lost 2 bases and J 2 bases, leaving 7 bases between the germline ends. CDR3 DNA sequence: TGTGCCAGCAGTGAAACGACAACCTACGAGCAGTACTTC. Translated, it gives CASSETTTYEQYF.

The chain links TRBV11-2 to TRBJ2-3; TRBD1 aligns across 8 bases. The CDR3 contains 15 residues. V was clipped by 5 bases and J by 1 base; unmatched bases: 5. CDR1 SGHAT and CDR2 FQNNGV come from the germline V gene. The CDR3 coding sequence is TGTGCCAGCAGCGGGGACAGGACTGGCACAGATACGCAGTATTTT. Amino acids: CASSGDRTGTDTQYF.

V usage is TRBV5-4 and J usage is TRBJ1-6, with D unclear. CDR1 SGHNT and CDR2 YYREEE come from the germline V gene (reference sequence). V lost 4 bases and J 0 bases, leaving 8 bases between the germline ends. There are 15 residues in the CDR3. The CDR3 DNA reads TGTGCCAGCAGCCTCGGGAGCTCCTATAATTCACCCCTCCACTTT. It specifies CASSLGSSYNSPLHF. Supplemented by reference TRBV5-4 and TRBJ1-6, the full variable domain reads ETGVTQSPTHLIKTRGQQVTLRCSSQSGHNTVSWYQQALGQGPQFIFQYYREEENGRGNFPPRFSGLQFPNYSSELNVNALELDDSALYLCASSLGSSYNSPLHFGNGTRLTVT.

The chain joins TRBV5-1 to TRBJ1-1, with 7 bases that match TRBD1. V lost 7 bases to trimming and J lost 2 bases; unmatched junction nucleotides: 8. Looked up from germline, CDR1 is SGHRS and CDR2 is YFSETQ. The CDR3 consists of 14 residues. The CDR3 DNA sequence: TGCGCCAGCCAGGAACAGGGGACTAACACTGAAGCTTTCTTT. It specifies CASQEQGTNTEAFF.

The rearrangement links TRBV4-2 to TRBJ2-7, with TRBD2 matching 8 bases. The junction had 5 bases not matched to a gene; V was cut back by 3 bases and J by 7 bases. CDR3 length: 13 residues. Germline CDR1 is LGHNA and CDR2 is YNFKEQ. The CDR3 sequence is CASSHGRDEEQYF. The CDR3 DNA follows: TGTGCCAGCAGCCACGGGAGGGACGAAGAGCAGTACTTC.

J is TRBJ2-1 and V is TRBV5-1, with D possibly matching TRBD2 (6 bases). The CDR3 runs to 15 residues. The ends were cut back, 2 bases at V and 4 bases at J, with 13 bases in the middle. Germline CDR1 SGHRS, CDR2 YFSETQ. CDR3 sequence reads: CASSLGGAVYNEQFF. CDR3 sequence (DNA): TGCGCCAGCAGCTTAGGAGGGGCGGTATACAATGAGCAGTTCTTC.

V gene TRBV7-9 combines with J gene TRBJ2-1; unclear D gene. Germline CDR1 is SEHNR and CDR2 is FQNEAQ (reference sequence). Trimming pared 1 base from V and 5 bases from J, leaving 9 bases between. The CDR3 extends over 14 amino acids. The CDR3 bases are TGTGCCAGCAGCTTAGAGTACATACACAATGAGCAGTTCTTC. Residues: CASSLEYIHNEQFF.

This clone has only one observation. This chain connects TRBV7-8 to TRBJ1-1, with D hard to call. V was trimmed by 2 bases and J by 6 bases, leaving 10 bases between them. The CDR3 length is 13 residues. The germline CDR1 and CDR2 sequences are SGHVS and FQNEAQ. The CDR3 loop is CASSLLAGSEAFF. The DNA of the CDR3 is TGTGCCAGCAGCTTATTGGCGGGGTCTGAAGCTTTCTTT.

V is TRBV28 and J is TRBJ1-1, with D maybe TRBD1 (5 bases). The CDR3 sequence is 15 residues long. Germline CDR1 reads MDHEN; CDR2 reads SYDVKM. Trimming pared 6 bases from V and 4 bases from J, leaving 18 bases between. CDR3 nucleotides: TGTGCCAGCAGCCCCCCAGCAGGGCGGAGCACTGAAGCTTTCTTT. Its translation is CASSPPAGRSTEAFF.

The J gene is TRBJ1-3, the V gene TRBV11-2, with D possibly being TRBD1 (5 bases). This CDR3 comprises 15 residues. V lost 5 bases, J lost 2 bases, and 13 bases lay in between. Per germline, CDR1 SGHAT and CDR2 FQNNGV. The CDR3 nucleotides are TGTGCCAGCAGCGCGACGTGGGGGGCTGGAAACACCATATATTTT. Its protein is CASSATWGAGNTIYF.

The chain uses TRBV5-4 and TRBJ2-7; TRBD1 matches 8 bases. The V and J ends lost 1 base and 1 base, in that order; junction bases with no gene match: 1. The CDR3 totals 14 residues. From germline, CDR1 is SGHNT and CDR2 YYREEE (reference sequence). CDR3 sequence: CASSLHRGSYEQYF. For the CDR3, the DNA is TGTGCCAGCAGCTTGCACAGGGGGTCCTACGAGCAGTACTTC.